The T cell receptor (beta chain) described here comes from a study of PD-1 blockade in classical Hodgkin lymphoma. Time point reported: newly diagnosed, previously untreated cHL patient sample. Magnetic negative selection isolated CD8+ T cells from thawed PBMCs. Produced via immunoSEQ multiplex PCR; TCRdb's table is partial and in-frame only. The sample includes about 21,000 clones, 87% of them seen just once. The sequencing input was CD8+ T cells from blood. This sequence was found in a human donor with classical Hodgkin lymphoma.

The CDR3 reads CASRAGTSGSTGAGEQFF. CDR3 nucleotide sequence: TGTGCCAGCAGGGCCGGGACTAGCGGGAGCACGGGTGCTGGTGAGCAGTTCTTC. V is TRBV2 and J is TRBJ2-1; 14 bases align to TRBD2. The CDR3 is 18 residues long. In germline, CDR1 is SNHLY, CDR2 FYNNEI. V gave up 6 bases and J gave up 9 bases; unmatched junction bases: 16. The full variable domain, rest sourced from reference TRBV2 and TRBJ2-1, is EPEVTQTPSHQVTQMGQEVILRCVPISNHLYFYWYRQILGQKVEFLVSFYNNEISEKSEIFDDQFSVERPDGSNFTLKIRSTKLEDSAMYFCASRAGTSGSTGAGEQFFGPGTRLTVL.